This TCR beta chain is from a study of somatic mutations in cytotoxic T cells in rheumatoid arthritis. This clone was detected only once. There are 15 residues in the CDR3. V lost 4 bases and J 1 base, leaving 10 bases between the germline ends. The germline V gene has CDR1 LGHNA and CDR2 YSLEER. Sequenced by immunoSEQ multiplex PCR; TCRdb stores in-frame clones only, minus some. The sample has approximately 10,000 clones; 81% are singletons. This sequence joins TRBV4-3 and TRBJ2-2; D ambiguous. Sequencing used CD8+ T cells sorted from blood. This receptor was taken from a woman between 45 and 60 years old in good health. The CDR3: CASSPAALNTGELFF. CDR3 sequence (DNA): TGCGCCAGCAGCCCCGCGGCACTGAACACCGGGGAGCTGTTTTTT.